Sequencing of this T cell receptor (beta chain) was carried out in a study of T cells in tuberculosis. Regarding the study as a whole: Smaller distances to GMM-specific TCRs suggested their expansion in active tuberculosis. Using the GMM-specific repertoire gave nearly 90% accuracy versus roughly 68% with motifs.

Profiled with immunoSEQ multiplex PCR; TCRdb holds only in-frame clones, not every one. The data show about 49,000 clones, around 96% seen once. V lost 4 bases and J lost 4; bases outside the gene matches: 4. The CDR3 totals 13 residues. Germline V gives CDR1 SGHNT, CDR2 YYREEE (reference sequence). With respect to this clone: Its antigen is unknown.

Time point meaning: new active TB diagnosis, blood taken before or within 7 days of starting treatment. Tuberculosis was confirmed by positive sputum smear and/or M. tuberculosis culture. The clonotype originates from an adult with tuberculosis. The chain employs TRBV5-4 and TRBJ1-2; TRBD1 agrees at 7 bases. The source was PBMCs, collected at tuberculosis diagnosis. The CDR3 DNA reads TGTGCCAGCAGCCCGGCAGGGGGCTATGGCTACACCTTC. As protein: CASSPAGGYGYTF. Full variable domain (missing parts from reference TRBV5-4 and TRBJ1-2): ETGVTQSPTHLIKTRGQQVTLRCSSQSGHNTVSWYQQALGQGPQFIFQYYREEENGRGNFPPRFSGLQFPNYSSELNVNALELDDSALYLCASSPAGGYGYTFGSGTRLTVV.